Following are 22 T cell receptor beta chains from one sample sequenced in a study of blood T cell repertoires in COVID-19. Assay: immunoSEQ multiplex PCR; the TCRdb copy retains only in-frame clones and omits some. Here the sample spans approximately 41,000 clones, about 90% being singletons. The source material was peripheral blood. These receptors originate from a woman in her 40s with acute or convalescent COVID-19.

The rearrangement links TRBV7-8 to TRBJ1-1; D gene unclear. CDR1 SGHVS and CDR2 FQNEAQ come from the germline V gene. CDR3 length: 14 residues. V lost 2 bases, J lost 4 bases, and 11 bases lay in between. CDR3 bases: TGTGCCAGCAGCTTAAGCGTCTCGGTCACTGAAGCTTTCTTT. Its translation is CASSLSVSVTEAFF.

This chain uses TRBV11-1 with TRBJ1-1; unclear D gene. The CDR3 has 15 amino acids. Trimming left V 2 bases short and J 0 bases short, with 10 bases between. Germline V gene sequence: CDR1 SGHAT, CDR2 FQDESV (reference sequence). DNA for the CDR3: TGTGCCAGCAGCTTACCCACAACAGTGAACACTGAAGCTTTCTTT. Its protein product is CASSLPTTVNTEAFF.

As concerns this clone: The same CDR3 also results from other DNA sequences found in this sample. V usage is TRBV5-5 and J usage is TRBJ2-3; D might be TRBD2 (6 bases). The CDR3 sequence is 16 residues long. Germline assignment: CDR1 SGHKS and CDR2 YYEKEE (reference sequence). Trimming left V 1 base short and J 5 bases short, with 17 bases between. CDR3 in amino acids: CASSLSVAVTGDTQYF. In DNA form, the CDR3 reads TGTGCCAGCAGCTTGTCGGTAGCGGTGACTGGAGATACGCAGTATTTT.

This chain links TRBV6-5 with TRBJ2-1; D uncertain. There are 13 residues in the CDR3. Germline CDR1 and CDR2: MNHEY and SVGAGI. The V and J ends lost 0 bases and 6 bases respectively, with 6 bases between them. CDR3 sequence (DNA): TGTGCCAGCAGTTACTCTTCCGGCAATGAGCAGTTCTTC. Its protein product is CASSYSSGNEQFF.

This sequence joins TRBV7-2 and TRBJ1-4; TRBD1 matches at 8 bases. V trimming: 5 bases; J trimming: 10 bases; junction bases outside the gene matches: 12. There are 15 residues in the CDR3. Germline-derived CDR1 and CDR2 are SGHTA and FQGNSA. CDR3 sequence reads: CASSPDRGIRGKLFF. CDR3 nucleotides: TGTGCCAGCAGCCCCGACAGGGGTATTCGCGGAAAACTGTTTTTT.

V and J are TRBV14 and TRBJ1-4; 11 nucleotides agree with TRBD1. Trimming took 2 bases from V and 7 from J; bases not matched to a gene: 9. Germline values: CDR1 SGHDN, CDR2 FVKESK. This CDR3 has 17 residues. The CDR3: CASSQLLWTGGSEKLFF. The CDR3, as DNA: TGTGCCAGCAGCCAACTGCTCTGGACAGGGGGCTCTGAAAAACTGTTTTTT.

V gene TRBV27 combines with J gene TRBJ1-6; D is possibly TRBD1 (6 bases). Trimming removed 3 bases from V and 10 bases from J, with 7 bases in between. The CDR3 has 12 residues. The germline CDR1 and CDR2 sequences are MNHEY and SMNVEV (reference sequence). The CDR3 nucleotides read TGTGCCAGCAGTTTCAGGGGCTCACCCCTCCACTTT. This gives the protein CASSFRGSPLHF.

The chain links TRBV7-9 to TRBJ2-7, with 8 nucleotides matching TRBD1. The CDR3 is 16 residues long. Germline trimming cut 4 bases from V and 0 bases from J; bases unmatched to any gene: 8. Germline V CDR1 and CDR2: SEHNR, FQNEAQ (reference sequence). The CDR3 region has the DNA TGTGCCAGCAGCTCAGTGCAGGGGGCCCTCTCCTACGAGCAGTACTTC. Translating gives CASSSVQGALSYEQYF.

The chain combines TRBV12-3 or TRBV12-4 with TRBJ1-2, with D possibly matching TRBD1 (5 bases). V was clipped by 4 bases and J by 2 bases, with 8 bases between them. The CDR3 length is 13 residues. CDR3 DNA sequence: TGTGCCAGCAGTTCAGGGATCAACTATGGCTACACCTTC. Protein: CASSSGINYGYTF.

CDR3 nucleotides: TGTGCCAGCAGCCAAGGGAGGACAGATACGCAGTATTTT. Translation gives CASSQGRTDTQYF. The chain uses TRBV4-2 and TRBJ2-3, with TRBD2 as a possible D gene (5 bases). The CDR3 consists of 13 residues. Between the trimmed V and J ends, which lost 1 base and 3 bases, there was a span of 5 bases. Germline loops: CDR1 LGHNA, CDR2 YNFKEQ.

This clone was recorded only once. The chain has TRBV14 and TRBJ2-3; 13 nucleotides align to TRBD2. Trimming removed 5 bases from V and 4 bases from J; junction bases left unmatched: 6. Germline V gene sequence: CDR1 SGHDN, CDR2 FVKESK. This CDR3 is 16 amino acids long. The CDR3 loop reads CASSEGLAGMADTQYF. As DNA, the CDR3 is TGTGCCAGCAGCGAGGGACTAGCGGGAATGGCAGATACGCAGTATTTT.

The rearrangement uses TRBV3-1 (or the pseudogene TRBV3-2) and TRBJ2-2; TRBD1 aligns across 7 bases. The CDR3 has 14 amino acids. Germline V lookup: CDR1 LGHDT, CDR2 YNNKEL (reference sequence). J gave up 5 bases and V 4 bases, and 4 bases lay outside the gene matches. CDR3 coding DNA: TGTGCCAGCAGCCGACGACAGGGTACCGGGGAGCTGTTTTTT. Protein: CASSRRQGTGELFF.

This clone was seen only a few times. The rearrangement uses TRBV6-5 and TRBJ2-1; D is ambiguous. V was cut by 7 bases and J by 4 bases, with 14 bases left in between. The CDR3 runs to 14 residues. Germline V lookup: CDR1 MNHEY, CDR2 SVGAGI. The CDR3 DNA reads TGTGCCAGCATCTTGACTGGTGGTTACAATGAGCAGTTCTTC. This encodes CASILTGGYNEQFF.

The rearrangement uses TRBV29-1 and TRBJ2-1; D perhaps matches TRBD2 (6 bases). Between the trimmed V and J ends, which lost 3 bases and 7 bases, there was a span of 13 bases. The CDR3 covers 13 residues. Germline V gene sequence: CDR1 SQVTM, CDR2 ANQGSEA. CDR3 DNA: TGCAGCGTTGATTGGAGGGGTCCTAATGAGCAGTTCTTC. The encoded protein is CSVDWRGPNEQFF.

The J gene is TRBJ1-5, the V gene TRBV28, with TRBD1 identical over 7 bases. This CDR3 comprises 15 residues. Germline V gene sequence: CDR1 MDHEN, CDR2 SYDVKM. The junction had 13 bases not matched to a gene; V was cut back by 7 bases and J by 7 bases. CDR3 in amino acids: CASTYPRQGGQPQHF. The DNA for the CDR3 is TGTGCCAGCACCTATCCTAGACAGGGAGGACAGCCCCAGCATTTT.

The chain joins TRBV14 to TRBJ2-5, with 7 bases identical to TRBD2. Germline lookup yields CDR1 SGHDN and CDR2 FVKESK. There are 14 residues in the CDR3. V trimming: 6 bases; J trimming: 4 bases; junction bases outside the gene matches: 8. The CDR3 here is CASSRQTSPETQYF. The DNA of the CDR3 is TGTGCCAGCAGTCGACAGACTAGCCCAGAGACCCAGTACTTC.

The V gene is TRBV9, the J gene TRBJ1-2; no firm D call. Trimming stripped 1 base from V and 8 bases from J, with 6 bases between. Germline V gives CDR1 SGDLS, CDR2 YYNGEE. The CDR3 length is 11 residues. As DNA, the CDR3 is TGTGCCAGCAGCGTAAACGGGGGCTACACCTTC. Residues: CASSVNGGYTF.

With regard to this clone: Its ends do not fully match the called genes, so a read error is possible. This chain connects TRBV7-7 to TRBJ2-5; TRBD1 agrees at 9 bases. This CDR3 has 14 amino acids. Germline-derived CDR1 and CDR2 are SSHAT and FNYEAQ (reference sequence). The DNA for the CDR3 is TGTGCTAGCAGCTCACAGGGGGCTTCAGAGACCCAGTACTTC. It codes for CASSSQGASETQYF.

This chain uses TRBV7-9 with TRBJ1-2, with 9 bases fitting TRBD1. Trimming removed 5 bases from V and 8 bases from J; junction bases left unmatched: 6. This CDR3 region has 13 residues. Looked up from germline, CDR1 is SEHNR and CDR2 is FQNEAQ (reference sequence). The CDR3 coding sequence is TGTGCCAGCAGCGGGACAGGGTTTCGCGGCTACACCTTC. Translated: CASSGTGFRGYTF.

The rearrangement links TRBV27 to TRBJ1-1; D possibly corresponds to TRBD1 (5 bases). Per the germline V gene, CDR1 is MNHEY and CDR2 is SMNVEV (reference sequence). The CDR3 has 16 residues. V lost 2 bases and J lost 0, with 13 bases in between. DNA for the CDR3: TGTGCCAGCAGTTTAGCCCGGGGGAGGCTGAACACTGAAGCTTTCTTT. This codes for CASSLARGRLNTEAFF.

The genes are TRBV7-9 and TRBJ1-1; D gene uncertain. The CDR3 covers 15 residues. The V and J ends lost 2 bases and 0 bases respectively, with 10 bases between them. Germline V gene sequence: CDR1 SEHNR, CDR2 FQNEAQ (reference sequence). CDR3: CASSLSQNMNTEAFF. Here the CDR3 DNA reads TGTGCCAGCAGCTTATCACAGAACATGAACACTGAAGCTTTCTTT.

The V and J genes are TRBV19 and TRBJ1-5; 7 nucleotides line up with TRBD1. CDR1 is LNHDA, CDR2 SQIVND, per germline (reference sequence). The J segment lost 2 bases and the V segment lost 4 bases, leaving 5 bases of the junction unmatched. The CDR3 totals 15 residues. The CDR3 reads CASSRQGGGNQPQHF. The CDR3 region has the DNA TGTGCCAGTAGTAGGCAGGGGGGTGGCAATCAGCCCCAGCATTTT. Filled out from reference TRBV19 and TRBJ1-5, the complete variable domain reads DGGITQSPKYLFRKEGQNVTLSCEQNLNHDAMYWYRQDPGQGLRLIYYSQIVNDFQKGDIAEGYSVSREKKESFPLTVTSAQKNPTAFYLCASSRQGGGNQPQHFGDGTRLSIL.